These 14 T cell receptor beta chains came from one sample sequenced in a study of T cells expressing NK-cell markers. TCRdb re-called the 5' RACE reads, yielding one record per CDR3 amino acid sequence without DNA. The sample has under 600,000 distinct CDR3 sequences, and its top ten clones hold 1.4%. The sample comprised blood T cells: a sorted CD56 or NKG2C T cell subset, CD4+ or CD8+ T cells, or bulk PBMC T cells (not recorded which). These receptors came from a woman aged 45 to 65 in good health.

V gene TRBV10-3 combines with J gene TRBJ2-7; TCRdb reports TRBD1, a call that lacks DNA to check it against. The CDR3 loop spans 13 amino acids. The V gene's germline CDR1 is ENHRY and CDR2 SYGVKD. CDR3 in amino acids: CAISVPGAYEQYF.

The chain combines TRBV10-3 with TRBJ2-2; TCRdb's assignment of TRBD2 cannot be checked, as there is no DNA. CDR3 length: 16 amino acids. The germline gives CDR1 ENHRY, CDR2 SYGVKD. The CDR3 sequence is CAVRRGGPRDTGELFF.

This chain links TRBV6-5 with TRBJ1-1; the TRBD1 assignment by TCRdb is unverifiable without DNA. From germline, CDR1 is MNHEY and CDR2 SVGAGI. This CDR3 has 15 amino acids. CDR3 amino acids: CASSRSGSIIPEAFF.

The rearrangement links TRBV12-3 or TRBV12-4 to TRBJ2-5; the D gene TCRdb calls, TRBD2, cannot be checked with no DNA. The CDR3 sequence is 15 residues long. The chain's CDR3 is CASSLGGGGGQTQYF.

This chain links TRBV29-1 with TRBJ1-6; TCRdb designates TRBD1, a call that cannot be tested without DNA. Germline CDR1 is SQVTM and CDR2 is ANQGSEA. The CDR3 spans 18 residues. The CDR3 loop is CSVGCFRAESSYNSPLHF.

This chain links TRBV12-3 or TRBV12-4 with TRBJ2-5; TCRdb's assignment of TRBD1 cannot be checked, as there is no DNA. The CDR3 runs to 15 residues. The CDR3 is CASSLGGQGMETQYF.

This sequence joins TRBV7-8 and TRBJ1-1; the TRBD1 assignment by TCRdb is unverifiable without DNA. The CDR3 has 16 amino acids. The germline V gene encodes CDR1 SGHVS and CDR2 FQNEAQ. CDR3 sequence reads: CASSLVRDRPNTEAFF.

This chain connects TRBV21-1 to TRBJ1-1. TRBV21-1 counts as a pseudogene. The CDR3 contains 13 residues. This CDR3 is CASSKGGQSPAFF.

The chain carries TRBV25-1 and TRBJ2-3; the D call of TRBD1 rests on TCRdb alone, since no DNA is present to check it. Germline assignment: CDR1 MGHDK and CDR2 SYGVNS. This CDR3 contains 17 residues. The CDR3 sequence is CASSAYGTGIEGYTQYF.

The chain recombines TRBV6-5 with TRBJ2-7; no DNA is available, so the TRBD1 call from TCRdb remains unchecked. The CDR3 is 13 amino acids. The V gene's germline CDR1 is MNHEY and CDR2 SVGAGI. CDR3 loop: CAVGRGLGNEQYF.

The genes are TRBV29-1 and TRBJ2-5; TCRdb gives TRBD1 as the D gene, but with no DNA this cannot be confirmed. This CDR3 comprises 14 residues. Per the germline V gene, CDR1 is SQVTM and CDR2 is ANQGSEA. The CDR3 here is CSVARQGANTGQYF.

The J gene is TRBJ2-1, the V gene TRBV7-9; TCRdb outputs TRBD2, but without DNA this stays unchecked. Germline V CDR1 and CDR2: SEHNR, FQNEAQ (reference sequence). There are 19 residues in the CDR3. The CDR3 loop is CASSTSGLAGGLKDNEQFF.

This CDR3 reads CAISESNDEQFF. This rearrangement joins TRBV10-3 to TRBJ2-1. CDR3 length: 12 residues. Germline CDR1 is ENHRY and CDR2 is SYGVKD.

The chain links TRBV12-3 or TRBV12-4 to TRBJ2-1; TCRdb reports TRBD2, a call that lacks DNA to check it against. The CDR3 spans 14 residues. The CDR3 sequence is CASSLYGGGPGQFF.